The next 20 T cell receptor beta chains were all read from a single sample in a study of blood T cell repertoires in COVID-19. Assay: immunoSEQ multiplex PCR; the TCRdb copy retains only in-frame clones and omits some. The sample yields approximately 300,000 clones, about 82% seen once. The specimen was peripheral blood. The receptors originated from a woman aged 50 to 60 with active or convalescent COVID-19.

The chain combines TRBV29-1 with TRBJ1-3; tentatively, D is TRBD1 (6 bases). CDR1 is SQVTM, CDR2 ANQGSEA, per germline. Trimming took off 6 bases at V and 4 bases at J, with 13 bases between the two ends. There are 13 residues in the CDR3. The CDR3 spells CSVRRTVGNTIYF. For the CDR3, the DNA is TGCAGCGTGCGCCGGACAGTAGGAAACACCATATATTTT.

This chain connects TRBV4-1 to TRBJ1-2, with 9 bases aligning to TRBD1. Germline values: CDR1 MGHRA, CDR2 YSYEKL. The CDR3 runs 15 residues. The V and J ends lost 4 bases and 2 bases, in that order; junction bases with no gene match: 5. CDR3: CASSPVGQGNYGYTF. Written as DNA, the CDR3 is TGCGCCAGCAGCCCCGTGGGACAGGGAAACTATGGCTACACCTTC.

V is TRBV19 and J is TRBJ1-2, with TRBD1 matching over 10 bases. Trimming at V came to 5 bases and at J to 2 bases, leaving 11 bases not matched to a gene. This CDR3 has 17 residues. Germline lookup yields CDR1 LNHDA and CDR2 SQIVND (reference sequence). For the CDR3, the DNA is TGTGCCAGTAGTGAATGGACAGGGGGAATCCTAAACTATGGCTACACCTTC. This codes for CASSEWTGGILNYGYTF.

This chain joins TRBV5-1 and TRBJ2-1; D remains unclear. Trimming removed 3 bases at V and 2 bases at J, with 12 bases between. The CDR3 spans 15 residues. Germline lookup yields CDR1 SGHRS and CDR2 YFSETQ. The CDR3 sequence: CASSSLAEPYNEQFF. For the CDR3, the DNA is TGCGCCAGCAGCTCTTTAGCAGAGCCCTACAATGAGCAGTTCTTC.

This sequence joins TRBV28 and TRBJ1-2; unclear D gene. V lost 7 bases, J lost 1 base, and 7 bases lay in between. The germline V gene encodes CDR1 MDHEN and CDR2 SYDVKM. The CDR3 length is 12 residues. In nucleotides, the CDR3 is TGTGCCAGCATGTTAATTAACTATGGCTACACCTTC. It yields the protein CASMLINYGYTF.

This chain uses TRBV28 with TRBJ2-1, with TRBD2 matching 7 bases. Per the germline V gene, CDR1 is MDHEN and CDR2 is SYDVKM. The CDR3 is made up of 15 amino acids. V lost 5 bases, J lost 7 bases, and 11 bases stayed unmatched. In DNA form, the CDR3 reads TGTGCCAGCAGTCCCGTAGGCGGGAGAGGGAATGAGCAGTTCTTC. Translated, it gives CASSPVGGRGNEQFF.

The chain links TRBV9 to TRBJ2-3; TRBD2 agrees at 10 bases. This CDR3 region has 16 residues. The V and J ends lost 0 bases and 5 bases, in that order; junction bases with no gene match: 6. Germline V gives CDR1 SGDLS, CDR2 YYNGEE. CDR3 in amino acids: CASSVGASGSLDTQYF. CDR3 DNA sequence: TGTGCCAGCAGCGTAGGGGCTAGCGGGAGCTTAGATACGCAGTATTTT.

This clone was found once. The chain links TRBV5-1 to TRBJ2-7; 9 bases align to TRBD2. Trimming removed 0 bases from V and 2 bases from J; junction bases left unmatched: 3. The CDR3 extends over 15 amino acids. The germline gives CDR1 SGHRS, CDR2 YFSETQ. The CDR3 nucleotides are TGCGCCAGCAGCTTGGGGAGCGGGAGGCCCTACGAGCAGTACTTC. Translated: CASSLGSGRPYEQYF.

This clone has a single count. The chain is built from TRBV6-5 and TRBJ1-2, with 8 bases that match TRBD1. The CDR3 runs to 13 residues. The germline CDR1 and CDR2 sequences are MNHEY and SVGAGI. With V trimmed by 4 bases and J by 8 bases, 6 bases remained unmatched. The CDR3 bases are TGTGCCAGCAGTTGGACAGGGAGCATGGGCTACACCTTC. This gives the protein CASSWTGSMGYTF.

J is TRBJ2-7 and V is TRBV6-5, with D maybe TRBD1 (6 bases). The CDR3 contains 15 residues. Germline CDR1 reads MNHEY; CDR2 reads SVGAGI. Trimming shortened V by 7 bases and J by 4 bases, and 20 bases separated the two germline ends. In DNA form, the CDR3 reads TGTGCCAGCACTAGGACAGCTTCCTACAGGTACGAGCAGTACTTC. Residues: CASTRTASYRYEQYF.

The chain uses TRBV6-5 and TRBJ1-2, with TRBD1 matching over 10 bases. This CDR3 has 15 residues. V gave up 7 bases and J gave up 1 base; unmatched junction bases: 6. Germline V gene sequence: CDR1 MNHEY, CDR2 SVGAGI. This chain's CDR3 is CASTPWTGGNYGYTF. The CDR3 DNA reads TGTGCCAGCACCCCCTGGACAGGGGGTAACTATGGCTACACCTTC.

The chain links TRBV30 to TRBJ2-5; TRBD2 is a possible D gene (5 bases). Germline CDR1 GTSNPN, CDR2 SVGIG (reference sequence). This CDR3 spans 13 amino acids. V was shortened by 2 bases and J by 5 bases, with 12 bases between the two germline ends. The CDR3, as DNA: TGTGCCTGGAGTAAAAGGGCGGGTGAGACCCAGTACTTC. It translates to CAWSKRAGETQYF. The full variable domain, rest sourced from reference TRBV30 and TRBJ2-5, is SQTIHQWPATLVQPVGSPLSLECTVEGTSNPNLYWYRQAAGRGLQLLFYSVGIGQISSEVPQNLSASRPQDRQFILSSKKLLLSDSGFYLCAWSKRAGETQYFGPGTRLLVL.

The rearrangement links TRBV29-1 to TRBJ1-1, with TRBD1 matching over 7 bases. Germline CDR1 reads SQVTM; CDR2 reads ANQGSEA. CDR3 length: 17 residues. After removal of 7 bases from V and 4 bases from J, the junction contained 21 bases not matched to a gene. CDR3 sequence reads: CSATNLRQGDRATEAFF. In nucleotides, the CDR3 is TGCAGCGCCACCAACCTAAGACAGGGCGATCGGGCCACTGAAGCTTTCTTT.

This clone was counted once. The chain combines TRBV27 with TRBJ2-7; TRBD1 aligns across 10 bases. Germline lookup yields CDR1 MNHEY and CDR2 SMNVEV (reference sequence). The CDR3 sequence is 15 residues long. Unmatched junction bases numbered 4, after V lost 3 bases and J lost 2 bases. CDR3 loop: CASSLIGTGAYEQYF. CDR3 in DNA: TGTGCCAGCAGTTTGATCGGGACAGGGGCCTACGAGCAGTACTTC.

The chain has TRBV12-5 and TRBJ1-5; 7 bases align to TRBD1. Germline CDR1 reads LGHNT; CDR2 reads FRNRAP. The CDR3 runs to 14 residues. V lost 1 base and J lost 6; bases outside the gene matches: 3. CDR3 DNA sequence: TGTGCTAGTGGTTTGGGGACAGGTGTTCAGCCCCAGCATTTT. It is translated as CASGLGTGVQPQHF.

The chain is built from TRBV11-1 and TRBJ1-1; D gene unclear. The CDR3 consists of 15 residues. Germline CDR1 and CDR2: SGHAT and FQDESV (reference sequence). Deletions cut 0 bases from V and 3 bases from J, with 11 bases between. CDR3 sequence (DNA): TGTGCCAGCAGCTTAGCGCTGTCGGTTCACACTGAAGCTTTCTTT. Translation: CASSLALSVHTEAFF.

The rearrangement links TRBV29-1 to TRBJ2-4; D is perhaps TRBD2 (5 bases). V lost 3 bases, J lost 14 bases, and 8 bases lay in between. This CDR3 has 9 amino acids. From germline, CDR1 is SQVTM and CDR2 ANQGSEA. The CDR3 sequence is CSVEVGEYF. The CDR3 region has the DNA TGCAGCGTTGAGGTGGGAGAGTACTTC.

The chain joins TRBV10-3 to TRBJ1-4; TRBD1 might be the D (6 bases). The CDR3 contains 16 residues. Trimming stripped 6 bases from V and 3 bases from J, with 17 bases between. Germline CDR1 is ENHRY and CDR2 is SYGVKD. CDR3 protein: CAISPTGMEPNEKLFF. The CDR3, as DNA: TGTGCCATCAGCCCCACAGGGATGGAACCTAATGAAAAACTGTTTTTT.

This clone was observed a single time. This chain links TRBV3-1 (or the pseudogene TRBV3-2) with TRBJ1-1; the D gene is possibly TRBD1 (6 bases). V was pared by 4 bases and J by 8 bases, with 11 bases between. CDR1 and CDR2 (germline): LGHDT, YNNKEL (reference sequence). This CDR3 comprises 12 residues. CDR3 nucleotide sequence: TGTGCCAGCAGCCGCCTAGGACAGGAAGCTTTCTTT. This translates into CASSRLGQEAFF.

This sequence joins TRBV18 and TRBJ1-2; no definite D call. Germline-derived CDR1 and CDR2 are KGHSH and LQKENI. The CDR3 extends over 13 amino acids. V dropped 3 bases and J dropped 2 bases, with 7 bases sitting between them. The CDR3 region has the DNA TGTGCCAGCTCACCTACATCAAACTATGGCTACACCTTC. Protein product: CASSPTSNYGYTF.